The 31 T cell receptor beta chains in this list originate from one sample, sequenced in a study of CD8 T cells in Susac syndrome. cDNA came from about 0.46 to 1 ug RNA primed by random hexamers. TCRdb fed the immunoSEQ multiplex PCR reads into MiXCR, producing one record per CDR3 protein. Seen here are approximately 100,000 distinct CDR3 sequences, around 93% observed once, and the top ten hold approximately 0.11%. Sequencing was done on a sample of CD8+ T cells from PBMCs. Receptor source: a human donor in good health.

This chain links TRBV7-2 with TRBJ1-1, with TRBD1 matching over 7 bases. Looked up from germline, CDR1 is SGHTA and CDR2 is FQGNSA. The V and J ends lost 4 bases and 0 bases, in that order; junction bases with no gene match: 2. This CDR3 contains 14 residues. Here the CDR3 reads CASSWTGMNTEAFF. In DNA, the CDR3 is TGTGCCAGCAGCTGGACAGGAATGAACACTGAAGCTTTCTTT.

This chain links TRBV9 with TRBJ2-1, with 13 nucleotides matching TRBD2. Trimming at V came to 3 bases and at J to 7 bases, leaving 7 bases not matched to a gene. CDR1 is SGDLS and CDR2 is YYNGEE in the germline V gene. CDR3 length: 16 residues. The CDR3 region has the DNA TGTGCCAGCAGCGCGGCGACTAGCGGGGGGTTAAATGAGCAGTTCTTC. Protein: CASSAATSGGLNEQFF. The full variable domain, its missing parts supplied by reference TRBV9 and TRBJ2-1, is DSGVTQTPKHLITATGQRVTLRCSPRSGDLSVYWYQQSLDQGLQFLIQYYNGEERAKGNILERFSAQQFPDLHSELNLSSLELGDSALYFCASSAATSGGLNEQFFGPGTRLTVL.

This rearrangement joins TRBV30 to TRBJ1-3; D unclear. Germline-derived CDR1 and CDR2 are GTSNPN and SVGIG (reference sequence). The CDR3 loop spans 14 amino acids. Trimming cost V 3 bases and J 2 bases, with 11 bases left between them. Here the CDR3 reads CAWSAGSPGNTIYF. In nucleotides, the CDR3 is TGTGCCTGGAGCGCCGGCAGCCCTGGAAACACCATATATTTT. The full variable domain, completed using reference TRBV30 and TRBJ1-3, is SQTIHQWPATLVQPVGSPLSLECTVEGTSNPNLYWYRQAAGRGLQLLFYSVGIGQISSEVPQNLSASRPQDRQFILSSKKLLLSDSGFYLCAWSAGSPGNTIYFGEGSWLTVV.

The genes are TRBV6-2 or TRBV6-3 and TRBJ2-1, with 10 bases identical to TRBD2. Germline V gene sequence: CDR1 MNHEY, CDR2 SVGEGT. V shed 10 bases and J 6 bases; nucleotides not matched to a gene: 9. The CDR3 is 14 amino acids. CDR3 residues: CATDDGLAANEQFF. Here the CDR3 DNA reads TGTGCCACCGATGATGGACTAGCGGCCAATGAGCAGTTCTTC.

The chain is built from TRBV9 and TRBJ2-1; tentative D call: TRBD1 (5 bases). The V gene's germline CDR1 is SGDLS and CDR2 YYNGEE. V was trimmed by 0 bases and J by 2 bases, leaving 12 bases between them. The length of the CDR3 is 16 residues. This CDR3 reads CASSVGLRQTYNEQFF. The CDR3 DNA reads as TGTGCCAGCAGCGTAGGCCTTCGACAGACCTACAATGAGCAGTTCTTC.

The chain has TRBV19 and TRBJ2-7; either TRBD1 or TRBD2 may supply D (6 bases each). The V end was cut by 1 base, the J end by 3 bases, with 16 bases between. The CDR3 covers 16 residues. Germline CDR1 LNHDA, CDR2 SQIVND (reference sequence). The CDR3 DNA follows: TGTGCCAGTAGTATAGCCGGGGGCGTAAAACACTACGAGCAGTACTTC. It codes for CASSIAGGVKHYEQYF.

The chain's CDR3 is CSVAQLAGVSEQYF. Here the CDR3 DNA reads TGCAGCGTTGCCCAGCTAGCGGGAGTTTCCGAGCAGTACTTC. V and J are TRBV29-1 and TRBJ2-7; 10 positions match TRBD2. CDR1 is SQVTM and CDR2 is ANQGSEA in the germline V gene. This CDR3 spans 14 amino acids. V trimming: 4 bases; J trimming: 6 bases; junction bases outside the gene matches: 9.

The genes are TRBV12-3 or TRBV12-4 and TRBJ2-5; 7 bases agree with TRBD1. The CDR3 covers 14 residues. V trimming: 4 bases; J trimming: 4 bases; junction bases outside the gene matches: 6. The CDR3 nucleotides are TGTGCCAGCAGTTACCGGACAGGTCGAGAGACCCAGTACTTC. Amino acid sequence: CASSYRTGRETQYF.

This clonotype came up once. The V call is TRBV28, the J call TRBJ1-1, with D possibly matching TRBD1 (5 bases). The CDR3 consists of 15 residues. Germline V gives CDR1 MDHEN, CDR2 SYDVKM. Trimming removed 5 bases at V and 1 base at J, with 14 bases between. CDR3 DNA: TGTGCCAGCAGTCAAGCAGGGTTTGGGAACACTGAAGCTTTCTTT. It translates to CASSQAGFGNTEAFF.

This clonotype was seen more than once but under ten times. This chain connects TRBV28 to TRBJ2-7, with D tentatively TRBD1 or TRBD2 (5 bases each). In germline, CDR1 is MDHEN, CDR2 SYDVKM. This CDR3 comprises 12 residues. CDR3 DNA: TGTGCAACGGGACGGAGCTCCTACGAGCAGTACTTC. Its protein product is CATGRSSYEQYF. Combining the CDR3 with reference TRBV28 and TRBJ2-7 gives the whole variable domain DVKVTQSSRYLVKRTGEKVFLECVQDMDHENMFWYRQDPGLGLRLIYFSYDVKMKEKGDIPEGYSVSREKKERFSLILESASTNQTSMYLCATGRSSYEQYFGPGTRLTVT.

The V call is TRBV19, the J call TRBJ1-1; D remains ambiguous. The V end was cut by 8 bases, the J end by 0 bases, with 16 bases between. There are 15 residues in the CDR3. CDR1 is LNHDA and CDR2 is SQIVND in the germline V gene (reference sequence). Here the CDR3 reads CASGPRMGMNTEAFF. The CDR3 region has the DNA TGTGCCAGTGGACCCAGGATGGGGATGAACACTGAAGCTTTCTTT.

The chain combines TRBV19 with TRBJ2-1; 11 bases align to TRBD1. From germline, CDR1 is LNHDA and CDR2 SQIVND (reference sequence). The CDR3 runs 15 residues. V trimming: 10 bases; J trimming: 4 bases; junction bases outside the gene matches: 9. The CDR3 nucleotides read TGTGCCACCGGGGAAGGACAGGGGGCTTACAATGAGCAGTTCTTC. It encodes CATGEGQGAYNEQFF.

This sequence joins TRBV19 and TRBJ2-1; 8 nucleotides align to TRBD1. CDR3 size: 16 residues. Unmatched junction bases numbered 7, after V lost 2 bases and J lost 4 bases. Germline CDR1 and CDR2: LNHDA and SQIVND (reference sequence). CDR3 loop: CASSILQGAGYNEQFF. In nucleotides, the CDR3 is TGTGCCAGTAGTATACTCCAGGGGGCGGGGTACAATGAGCAGTTCTTC.

This sequence joins TRBV10-3 and TRBJ1-2; 7 nucleotides match TRBD1. With 10 bases clipped from V and 2 bases from J, the junction kept 10 bases outside the gene matches. Germline V lookup: CDR1 ENHRY, CDR2 SYGVKD. CDR3 length: 14 amino acids. The CDR3 DNA follows: TGTGCCACCGGCGACAGGGCCACCAACTATGGCTACACCTTC. This encodes CATGDRATNYGYTF.

This sequence joins TRBV6-2 or TRBV6-3 and TRBJ1-2, with D perhaps matching TRBD1 (5 bases). The CDR3 loop spans 14 amino acids. V gave up 7 bases and J gave up 3 bases, with 15 bases separating them. The germline gives CDR1 MNHEY, CDR2 SVGEGT. CDR3 DNA: TGTGCCAGCACCCACCGCGGGACGGACTATGGCTACACCTTC. Protein: CASTHRGTDYGYTF.

The V and J genes are TRBV14 and TRBJ1-5; no definite D call. CDR1 is SGHDN and CDR2 is FVKESK in the germline V gene. This CDR3 has 13 residues. Between the trimmed V and J ends, which lost 4 bases and 4 bases, there was a span of 8 bases. CDR3 residues: CASSPRANQPQHF. The DNA of the CDR3 is TGTGCCAGCAGCCCCCGGGCGAATCAGCCCCAGCATTTT.

The chain carries TRBV30 and TRBJ2-6, with a possible D match to TRBD2 (5 bases). Germline CDR1 GTSNPN, CDR2 SVGIG (reference sequence). The V and J ends lost 2 bases and 0 bases respectively, with 14 bases between them. CDR3 length equals 17 residues. The CDR3, as DNA: TGTGCCTGGAGTATGTTACAGCGGAACTCTGGGGCCAACGTCCTGACTTTC. It specifies CAWSMLQRNSGANVLTF.

The V and J genes are TRBV4-3 and TRBJ2-2; possible D gene TRBD2, 6 bases. V lost 4 bases, J lost 3 bases, and 15 bases lay in between. Germline V lookup: CDR1 LGHNA, CDR2 YSLEER. This CDR3 spans 16 amino acids. The CDR3 here is CASSLQPGAYTGELFF. CDR3 nucleotides: TGCGCCAGCAGCCTTCAACCGGGAGCCTACACCGGGGAGCTGTTTTTT.

This clonotype came up once. V gene TRBV20-1 combines with J gene TRBJ2-5; 9 bases are a match to TRBD1. With V trimmed by 6 bases and J by 5 bases, 7 bases remained unmatched. This CDR3 is built from 13 residues. From germline, CDR1 is DFQATT and CDR2 SNEGSKA (reference sequence). DNA of the CDR3: TGCAGTGCAGGGACAGGGAAGGGGGAGACCCAGTACTTC. Protein product: CSAGTGKGETQYF.

This chain connects TRBV20-1 to TRBJ2-4; 8 nucleotides agree with TRBD2. CDR3 length: 19 residues. Germline-derived CDR1 and CDR2 are DFQATT and SNEGSKA (reference sequence). Losses at the gene ends were 3 bases for V and 3 bases for J; bases not matched to a gene: 19. CDR3 amino acids: CSASPVSAGGPEGKNIQYF. CDR3 sequence (DNA): TGCAGTGCTAGTCCCGTTTCGGCGGGAGGCCCGGAAGGCAAAAACATTCAGTACTTC.

Regarding this clonotype: At one boundary the junction diverges from the germline segment, which might be a read error. The chain couples TRBV7-2 to TRBJ2-5; D is unclear. This CDR3 contains 11 residues. Germline-derived CDR1 and CDR2 are SGHTA and FQGNSA. The CDR3: CASSLREAQYF. CDR3 coding DNA: TGTGCCAGCAGTCTAAGAGAGGCCCAGTACTTC.

CDR3 in DNA: TGTGCCTCCGGTGACTACGAGCAGTACTTC. Encoded protein: CASGDYEQYF. The chain couples TRBV19 to TRBJ2-7; D is unclear. Germline V gene data show CDR1 as LNHDA and CDR2 as SQIVND (reference sequence). Trimming stripped 11 bases from V and 3 bases from J, with 8 bases between. The CDR3 is made up of 10 amino acids.

In DNA, the CDR3 is TGTGCCAGCAGCTCGGGGAGACAGGGGAATCAGCCCCAGCATTTT. Its translation: CASSSGRQGNQPQHF. This rearrangement joins TRBV4-2 to TRBJ1-5; 8 positions match TRBD1. The CDR3 contains 15 residues. Germline loops: CDR1 LGHNA, CDR2 YNFKEQ. J lost 4 bases, V lost 5 bases, and 7 bases had no gene match.

The rearrangement uses TRBV3-1 and TRBJ2-7; D remains ambiguous. Trimming removed 0 bases from V and 3 bases from J, with 9 bases in between. The CDR3 is 14 amino acids. Germline CDR1 and CDR2: LGHDT and YNNKEL (reference sequence). The CDR3 coding sequence is TGTGCCAGCAGCCAAGAATACAGCATCTACGAGCAGTACTTC. Its translation: CASSQEYSIYEQYF.

This clonotype was observed a few times. The V call is TRBV23-1, the J call TRBJ2-2, with a possible D match to TRBD1 (6 bases). TRBV23-1 is marked as an open reading frame, function uncertain. The CDR3 has 14 amino acids. Trimming pared 7 bases from V and 8 bases from J, leaving 17 bases between. The CDR3 coding sequence is TGCGCCAGCACCCAGCCCAGGGGCTTTGGGGAGCTGTTTTTT. This sequence encodes CASTQPRGFGELFF.

This chain uses TRBV5-1 with TRBJ2-7, with no clear D. Trimming removed 0 bases from V and 4 bases from J, with 8 bases in between. Per germline, CDR1 SGHRS and CDR2 YFSETQ. The CDR3 is made up of 13 amino acids. CDR3 coding DNA: TGCGCCAGCAGCTTGGAGGTGGGTTACGAGCAGTACTTC. This translates into CASSLEVGYEQYF.

The chain employs TRBV12-3 or TRBV12-4 and TRBJ1-4; TRBD1 matches at 11 bases. This CDR3 contains 14 residues. Trimming took 6 bases from V and 8 from J; bases not matched to a gene: 5. CDR3: CASRPGQGGEKLFF. Here the CDR3 DNA reads TGTGCCAGCAGGCCGGGACAGGGGGGGGAAAAACTGTTTTTT.

The chain combines TRBV5-4 with TRBJ2-6, with unresolved D. This CDR3 spans 13 amino acids. Germline V gene sequence: CDR1 SGHNT, CDR2 YYREEE (reference sequence). CDR3 DNA: TGTGCGCCCGGTATTTCTGGGGCCAACGTCCTGACTTTC. Its protein is CAPGISGANVLTF.

J is TRBJ2-1 and V is TRBV6-5; D is uncertain. Trimming removed 0 bases from V and 8 bases from J, with 8 bases in between. This CDR3 has 13 residues. Germline-derived CDR1 and CDR2 are MNHEY and SVGAGI. The CDR3 loop is CASSYSNGDEQFF. CDR3 sequence (DNA): TGTGCCAGCAGTTACTCGAATGGGGATGAGCAGTTCTTC.

Written as DNA, the CDR3 is TGTGCCAGCAGCTTCGGACAAAACAATGAGCAGTTCTTC. It translates to CASSFGQNNEQFF. This rearrangement joins TRBV7-9 to TRBJ2-1; tentative D call: TRBD1 (5 bases). Trimming pared 3 bases from V and 5 bases from J, leaving 8 bases between. There are 13 residues in the CDR3. The germline V gene encodes CDR1 SEHNR and CDR2 FQNEAQ (reference sequence). The whole variable domain, filled in from reference TRBV7-9 and TRBJ2-1, reads DTGVSQNPRHKITKRGQNVTFRCDPISEHNRLYWYRQTLGQGPEFLTYFQNEAQLEKSRLLSDRFSAERPKGSFSTLEIQRTEQGDSAMYLCASSFGQNNEQFFGPGTRLTVL.

The DNA for the CDR3 is TGCAGCGCGTTCACCGGGACAGGGGGTCACCCCCGTGGCTACACCTTC. Encoded protein: CSAFTGTGGHPRGYTF. The chain is built from TRBV29-1 and TRBJ1-2, with 11 positions matching TRBD1. J lost 7 bases, V lost 7 bases, and 17 bases had no gene match. The CDR3 has 16 residues. The germline V gene has CDR1 SQVTM and CDR2 ANQGSEA.